These 7 T cell receptor beta chains were sequenced from one sample in a study of cytomegalovirus exposure and HLA in healthy donors (dated 2017 in TCRdb). Library generation was performed with the immunoSEQ multiplex PCR assay. As stored in TCRdb, this immuneACCESS dataset retains in-frame rearrangements with V and J assigned. A fraction of the clones does not appear; measured against another copy, unresolved V genes explain less than half of the discrepancy, and the remainder lacks a known reason. The sample table contains over 110,000 clones; only one count was recorded for about 87% of them. 8.5% to 9.5% of the sample is taken by the ten largest. Material: PBMCs. Every receptor here comes from a man between 18 and 35 years old in good health and CMV-seropositive.

In DNA form, the CDR3 reads TGTGCCACCCTGACTAGCGGGGGGACCGGGGAGCTGTTTTTT. Protein: CATLTSGGTGELFF. The chain is built from TRBV28 and TRBJ2-2; 13 positions match TRBD2. After removal of 10 bases from V and 5 bases from J, the junction contained 4 bases not matched to a gene. The CDR3 is made up of 14 amino acids. Germline assignment: CDR1 MDHEN and CDR2 SYDVKM.

Details on this clone: The junction and the germline gene differ at one end; a read error may be behind it. The genes are TRBV6-5 and TRBJ2-2; 9 nucleotides match TRBD2. CDR3 length: 15 amino acids. Germline V gene data show CDR1 as MNHEY and CDR2 as SVGAGI. Here the CDR3 reads CASTLSSGDTGELFF. The CDR3 DNA follows: TGTGCTAGCACTCTATCTAGCGGGGACACCGGGGAGCTGTTTTTT.

This clone was seen just once. The chain carries TRBV9 and TRBJ2-3; D uncertain. This CDR3 has 12 amino acids. Germline assignment: CDR1 SGDLS and CDR2 YYNGEE. The ends were cut back, 4 bases at V and 1 base at J, with 4 bases in the middle. CDR3: CASSPRTDTQYF. DNA for the CDR3: TGTGCCAGCAGCCCTCGCACAGATACGCAGTATTTT.

The rearrangement joins TRBV30 to TRBJ2-7, with 8 bases aligning to TRBD1. With 1 base clipped from V and 4 bases from J, the junction kept 0 bases outside the gene matches. Germline V gene sequence: CDR1 GTSNPN, CDR2 SVGIG (reference sequence). The CDR3 extends over 12 amino acids. The CDR3 sequence: CAWSGQGYEQYF. For the CDR3, the DNA is TGTGCCTGGAGTGGACAGGGGTACGAGCAGTACTTC.

This chain uses TRBV6-4 with TRBJ2-3; D perhaps matches TRBD2 (6 bases). The CDR3 runs to 15 residues. With 7 bases removed from V and 5 bases from J, the gap between germline ends came to 19 bases. Germline loops: CDR1 MRHNA, CDR2 SNTAGT. CDR3 sequence (DNA): TGTGCCAGCATTTCGCGGGACGGGGTAGAAGATACGCAGTATTTT. Protein: CASISRDGVEDTQYF.

The chain has TRBV11-2 and TRBJ2-7; 12 bases are shared with TRBD1. V gave up 5 bases and J gave up 2 bases; unmatched junction bases: 10. Germline lookup yields CDR1 SGHAT and CDR2 FQNNGV. The CDR3 totals 17 residues. The DNA for the CDR3 is TGTGCCAGCAGCCCGGGACAGGGGGCCTTTTTCCCCTACGAGCAGTACTTC. It translates to CASSPGQGAFFPYEQYF.

This clone was detected only a few times. This chain connects TRBV30 to TRBJ1-1; unclear D gene. V lost 1 base and J lost 6, with 9 bases in between. This CDR3 comprises 12 residues. Germline loops: CDR1 GTSNPN, CDR2 SVGIG (reference sequence). CDR3 nucleotide sequence: TGTGCCTGGAGTGGCTCCAGGTCTGAAGCTTTCTTT. Protein product: CAWSGSRSEAFF.